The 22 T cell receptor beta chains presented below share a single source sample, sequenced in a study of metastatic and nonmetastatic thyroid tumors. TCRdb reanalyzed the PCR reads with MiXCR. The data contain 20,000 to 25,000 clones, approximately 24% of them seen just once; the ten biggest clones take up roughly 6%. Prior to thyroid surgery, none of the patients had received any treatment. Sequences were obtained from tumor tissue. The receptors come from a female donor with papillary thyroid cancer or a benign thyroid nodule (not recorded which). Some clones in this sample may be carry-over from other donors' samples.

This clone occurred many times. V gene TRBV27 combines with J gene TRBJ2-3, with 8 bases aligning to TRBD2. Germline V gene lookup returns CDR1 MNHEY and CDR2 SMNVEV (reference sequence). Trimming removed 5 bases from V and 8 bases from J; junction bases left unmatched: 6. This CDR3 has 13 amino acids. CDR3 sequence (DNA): TGTGCCAGCAGTGAATCTCTAGCGGGTACGCAGTATTTT. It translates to CASSESLAGTQYF.

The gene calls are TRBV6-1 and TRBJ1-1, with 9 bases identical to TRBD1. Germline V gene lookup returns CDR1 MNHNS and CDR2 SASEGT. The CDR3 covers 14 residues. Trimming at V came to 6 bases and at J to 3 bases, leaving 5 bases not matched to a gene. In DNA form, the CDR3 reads TGTGCCAGCAGCTCACAGGGGGCTGACACTGAAGCTTTCTTT. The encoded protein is CASSSQGADTEAFF.

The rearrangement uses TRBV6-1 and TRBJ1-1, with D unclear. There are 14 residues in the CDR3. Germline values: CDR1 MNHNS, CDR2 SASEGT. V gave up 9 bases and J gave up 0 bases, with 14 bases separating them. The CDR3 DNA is TGTGCCAGTGGAGGCCACCAGGTGAACACTGAAGCTTTCTTT. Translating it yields CASGGHQVNTEAFF.

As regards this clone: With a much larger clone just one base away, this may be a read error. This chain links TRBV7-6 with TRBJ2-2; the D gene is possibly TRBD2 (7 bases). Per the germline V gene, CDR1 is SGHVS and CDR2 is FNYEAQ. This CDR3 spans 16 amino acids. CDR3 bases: TGTGCCAGCAGCTTAGCCGGGGGGCTCGGGACCGTGGAGCTGTTTTTT. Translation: CASSLAGGLGTVELFF. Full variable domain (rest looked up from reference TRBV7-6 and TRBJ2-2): GAGVSQSPRYKVTKRGQDVALRCDPISGHVSLYWYRQALGQGPEFLTYFNYEAQQDKSGLPNDRFSAERPEGSISTLTIQRTEQRDSAMYRCASSLAGGLGTVELFFGEGSRLTVL.

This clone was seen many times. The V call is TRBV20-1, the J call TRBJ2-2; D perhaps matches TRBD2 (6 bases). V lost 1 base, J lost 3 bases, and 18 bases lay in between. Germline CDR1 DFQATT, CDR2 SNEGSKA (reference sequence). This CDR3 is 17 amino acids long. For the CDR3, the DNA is TGCAGTGCTAGAGGATTGTCGGGAGTTAGGGACACCGGGGAGCTGTTTTTT. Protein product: CSARGLSGVRDTGELFF.

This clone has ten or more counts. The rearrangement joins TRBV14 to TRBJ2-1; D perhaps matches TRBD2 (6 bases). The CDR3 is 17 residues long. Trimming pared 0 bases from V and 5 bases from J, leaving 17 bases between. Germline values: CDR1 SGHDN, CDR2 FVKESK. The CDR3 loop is CASSQDRWAQRDNEQFF. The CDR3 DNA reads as TGTGCCAGCAGCCAAGATCGGTGGGCCCAGCGGGACAATGAGCAGTTCTTC.

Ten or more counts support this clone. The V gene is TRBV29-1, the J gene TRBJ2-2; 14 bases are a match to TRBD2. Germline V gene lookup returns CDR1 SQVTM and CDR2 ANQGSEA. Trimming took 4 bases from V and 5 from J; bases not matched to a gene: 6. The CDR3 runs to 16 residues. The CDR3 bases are TGCAGCGTTGCGACTAGCGGGAGGGCAGGTACCGGGGAGCTGTTTTTT. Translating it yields CSVATSGRAGTGELFF.

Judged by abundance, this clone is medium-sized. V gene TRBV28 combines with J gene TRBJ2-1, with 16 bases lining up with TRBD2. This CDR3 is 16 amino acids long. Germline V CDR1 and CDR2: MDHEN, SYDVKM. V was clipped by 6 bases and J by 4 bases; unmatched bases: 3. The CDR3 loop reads CASRGLAGGGYNEQFF. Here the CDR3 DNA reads TGTGCCAGCAGGGGACTAGCGGGAGGGGGGTACAATGAGCAGTTCTTC. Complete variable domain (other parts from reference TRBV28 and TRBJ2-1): DVKVTQSSRYLVKRTGEKVFLECVQDMDHENMFWYRQDPGLGLRLIYFSYDVKMKEKGDIPEGYSVSREKKERFSLILESASTNQTSMYLCASRGLAGGGYNEQFFGPGTRLTVL.

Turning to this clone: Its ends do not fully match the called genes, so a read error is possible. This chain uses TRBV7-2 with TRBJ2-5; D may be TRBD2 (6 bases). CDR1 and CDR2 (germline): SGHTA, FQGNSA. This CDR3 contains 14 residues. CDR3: CASSLGEVGGTKYF. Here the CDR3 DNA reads TGTGCCAGCAGCTTAGGAGAGGTTGGGGGGACCAAGTACTTC.

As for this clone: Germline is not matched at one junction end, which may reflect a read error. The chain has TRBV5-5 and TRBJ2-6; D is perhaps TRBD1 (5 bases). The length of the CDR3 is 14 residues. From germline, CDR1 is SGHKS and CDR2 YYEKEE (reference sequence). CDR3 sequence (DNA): TGTGCCAGCAGCTTTGACCCTGGGGCCATCGTCCTGACTTTC. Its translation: CASSFDPGAIVLTF.

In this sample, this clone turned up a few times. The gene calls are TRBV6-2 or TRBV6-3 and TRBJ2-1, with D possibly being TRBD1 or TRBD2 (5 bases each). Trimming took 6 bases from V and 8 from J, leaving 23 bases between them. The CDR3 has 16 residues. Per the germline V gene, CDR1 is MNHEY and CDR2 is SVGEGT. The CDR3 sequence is CASSRSGTRTCHEQFF. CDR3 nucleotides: TGTGCCAGCAGCCGATCCGGAACTAGGACATGCCATGAGCAGTTCTTC.

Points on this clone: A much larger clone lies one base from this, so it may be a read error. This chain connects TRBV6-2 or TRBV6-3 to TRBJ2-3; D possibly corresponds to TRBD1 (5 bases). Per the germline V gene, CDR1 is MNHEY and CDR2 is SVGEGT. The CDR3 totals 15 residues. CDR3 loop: CVSSHGAGYVGTQYF. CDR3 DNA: TGTGTCAGCAGTCATGGGGCAGGGTACGTTGGTACGCAGTATTTC.

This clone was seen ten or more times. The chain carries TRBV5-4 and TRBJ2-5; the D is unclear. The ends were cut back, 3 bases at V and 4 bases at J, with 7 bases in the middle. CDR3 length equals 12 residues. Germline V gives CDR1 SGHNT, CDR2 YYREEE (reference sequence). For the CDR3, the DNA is TGTGCCAGCAGCTGGTCAAGAGAGACCCAGTACTTC. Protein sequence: CASSWSRETQYF.

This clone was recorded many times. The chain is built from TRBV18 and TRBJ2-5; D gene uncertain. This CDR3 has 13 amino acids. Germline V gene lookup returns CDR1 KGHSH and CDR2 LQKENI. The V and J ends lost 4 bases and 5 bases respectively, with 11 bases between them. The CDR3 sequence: CASSRASRETQYF. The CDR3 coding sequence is TGTGCCAGCTCACGAGCAAGCAGGGAGACCCAGTACTTC. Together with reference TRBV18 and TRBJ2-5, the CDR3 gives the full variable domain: NAGVMQNPRHLVRRRGQEARLRCSPMKGHSHVYWYRQLPEEGLKFMVYLQKENIIDESGMPKERFSAEFPKEGPSILRIQQVVRGDSAAYFCASSRASRETQYFGPGTRLLVL.

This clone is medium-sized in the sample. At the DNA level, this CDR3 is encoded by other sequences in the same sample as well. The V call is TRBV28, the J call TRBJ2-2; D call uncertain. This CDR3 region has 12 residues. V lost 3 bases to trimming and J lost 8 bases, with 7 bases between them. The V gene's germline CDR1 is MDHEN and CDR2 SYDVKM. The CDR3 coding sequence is TGTGCCAGCAGTTTTACCAGTGGGGAGCTGTTTTTT. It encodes CASSFTSGELFF.

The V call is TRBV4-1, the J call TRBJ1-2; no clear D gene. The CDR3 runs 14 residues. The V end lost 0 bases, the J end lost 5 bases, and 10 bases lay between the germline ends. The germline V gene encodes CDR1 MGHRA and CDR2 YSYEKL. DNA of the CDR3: TGCGCCAGCAGCCAAGAGCGTATGGGGTATGGCTACACCTTC. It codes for CASSQERMGYGYTF.

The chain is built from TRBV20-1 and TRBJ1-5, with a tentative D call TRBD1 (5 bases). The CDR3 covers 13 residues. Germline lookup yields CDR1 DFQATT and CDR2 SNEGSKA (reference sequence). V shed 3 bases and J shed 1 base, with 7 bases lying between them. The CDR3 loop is CSARGGSNQPQHF. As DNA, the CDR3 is TGCAGTGCTAGGGGGGGGAGCAATCAGCCCCAGCATTTT.

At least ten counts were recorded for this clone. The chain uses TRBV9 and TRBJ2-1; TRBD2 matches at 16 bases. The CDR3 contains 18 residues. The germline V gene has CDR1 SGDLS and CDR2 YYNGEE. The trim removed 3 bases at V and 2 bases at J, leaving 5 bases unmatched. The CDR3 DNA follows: TGTGCCAGCAGCGCCGGGACTAGCGGGAGGGTTACCTACAATGAGCAGTTCTTC. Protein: CASSAGTSGRVTYNEQFF.

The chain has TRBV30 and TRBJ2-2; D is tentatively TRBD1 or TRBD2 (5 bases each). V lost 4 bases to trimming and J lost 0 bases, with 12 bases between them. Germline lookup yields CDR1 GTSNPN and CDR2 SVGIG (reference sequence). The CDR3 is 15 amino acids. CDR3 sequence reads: CAWMGDSANTGELFF. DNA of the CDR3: TGTGCCTGGATGGGGGATTCTGCGAACACCGGGGAGCTGTTTTTT.

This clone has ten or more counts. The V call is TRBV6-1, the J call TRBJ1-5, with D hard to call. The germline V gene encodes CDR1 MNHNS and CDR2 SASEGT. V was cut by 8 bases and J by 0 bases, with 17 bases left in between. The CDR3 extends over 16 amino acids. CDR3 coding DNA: TGTGCCAGCCCCCGACTTAACTCGGATAGCAATCAGCCCCAGCATTTT. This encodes CASPRLNSDSNQPQHF.

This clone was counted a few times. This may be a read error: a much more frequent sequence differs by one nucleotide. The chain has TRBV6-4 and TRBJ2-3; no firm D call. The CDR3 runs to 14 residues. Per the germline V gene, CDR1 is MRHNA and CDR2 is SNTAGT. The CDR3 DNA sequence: TGTGCCAGCAGTGACGGCAGATCCACATATACGCAGTATTTT. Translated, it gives CASSDGRSTYTQYF.

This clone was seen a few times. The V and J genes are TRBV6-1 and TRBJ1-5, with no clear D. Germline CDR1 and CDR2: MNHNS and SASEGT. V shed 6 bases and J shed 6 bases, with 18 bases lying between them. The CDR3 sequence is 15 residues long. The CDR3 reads CASSPPPGGSQPQHF. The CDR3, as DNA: TGTGCCAGCAGCCCCCCCCCCGGTGGCAGTCAGCCCCAGCATTTT.